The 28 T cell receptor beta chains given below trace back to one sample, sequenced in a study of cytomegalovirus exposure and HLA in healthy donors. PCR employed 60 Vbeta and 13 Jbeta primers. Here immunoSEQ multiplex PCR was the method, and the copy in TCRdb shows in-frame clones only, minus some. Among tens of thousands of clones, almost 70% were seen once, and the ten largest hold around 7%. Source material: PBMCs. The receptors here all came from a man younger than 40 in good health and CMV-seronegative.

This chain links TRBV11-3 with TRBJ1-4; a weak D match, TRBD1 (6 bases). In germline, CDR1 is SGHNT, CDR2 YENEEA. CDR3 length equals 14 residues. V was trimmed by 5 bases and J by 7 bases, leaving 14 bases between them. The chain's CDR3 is CASSPTGLCEKLFF. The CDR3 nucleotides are TGTGCCAGCAGCCCTACAGGGCTTTGTGAAAAACTGTTTTTT.

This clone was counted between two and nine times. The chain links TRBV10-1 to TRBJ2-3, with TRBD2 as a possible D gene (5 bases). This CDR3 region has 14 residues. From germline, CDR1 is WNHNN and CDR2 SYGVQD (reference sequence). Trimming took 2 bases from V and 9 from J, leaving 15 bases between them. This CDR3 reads CASSEVLARGTQYF. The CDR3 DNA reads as TGCGCCAGCAGTGAGGTTCTAGCACGAGGAACGCAGTATTTT.

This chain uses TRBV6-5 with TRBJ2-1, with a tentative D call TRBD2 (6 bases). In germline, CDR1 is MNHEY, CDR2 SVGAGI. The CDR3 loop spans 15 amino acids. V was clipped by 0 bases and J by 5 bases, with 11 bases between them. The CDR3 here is CASSYSRGGNNEQFF. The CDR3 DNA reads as TGTGCCAGCAGTTACTCCCGTGGAGGGAACAATGAGCAGTTCTTC.

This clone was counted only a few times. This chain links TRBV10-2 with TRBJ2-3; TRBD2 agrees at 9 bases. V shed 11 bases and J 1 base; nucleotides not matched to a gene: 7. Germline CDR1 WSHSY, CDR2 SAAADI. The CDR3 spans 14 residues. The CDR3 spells CAAGGPPGTDTQYF. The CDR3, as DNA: TGCGCCGCGGGGGGGCCGCCGGGCACAGATACGCAGTATTTT.

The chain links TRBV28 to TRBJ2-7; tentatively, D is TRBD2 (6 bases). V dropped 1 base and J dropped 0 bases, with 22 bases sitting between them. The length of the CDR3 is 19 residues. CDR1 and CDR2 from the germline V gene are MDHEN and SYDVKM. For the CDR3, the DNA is TGTGCCAGCAGTTTATCCCTCCCGGGGGTGGAAAGGAGCTCCTACGAGCAGTACTTC. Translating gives CASSLSLPGVERSSYEQYF.

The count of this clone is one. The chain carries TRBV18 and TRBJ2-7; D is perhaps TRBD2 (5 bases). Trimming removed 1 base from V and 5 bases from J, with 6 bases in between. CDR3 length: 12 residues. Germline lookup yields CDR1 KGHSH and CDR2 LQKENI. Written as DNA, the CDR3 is TGTGCCAGCTCACCACTCGGGGACGAGCAGTACTTC. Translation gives CASSPLGDEQYF.

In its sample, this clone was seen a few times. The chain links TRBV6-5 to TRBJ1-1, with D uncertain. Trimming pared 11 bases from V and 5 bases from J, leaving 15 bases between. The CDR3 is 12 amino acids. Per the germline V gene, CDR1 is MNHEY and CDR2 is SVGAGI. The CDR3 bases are TGTGCCGGAGGAAGGCCTGGTACTGAAGCTTTCTTT. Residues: CAGGRPGTEAFF.

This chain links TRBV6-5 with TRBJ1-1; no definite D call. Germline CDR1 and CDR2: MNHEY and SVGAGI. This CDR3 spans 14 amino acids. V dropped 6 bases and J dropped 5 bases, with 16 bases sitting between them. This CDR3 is CASSPAGPRTEAFF. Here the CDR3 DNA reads TGTGCCAGCAGCCCCGCGGGTCCCAGGACTGAAGCTTTCTTT.

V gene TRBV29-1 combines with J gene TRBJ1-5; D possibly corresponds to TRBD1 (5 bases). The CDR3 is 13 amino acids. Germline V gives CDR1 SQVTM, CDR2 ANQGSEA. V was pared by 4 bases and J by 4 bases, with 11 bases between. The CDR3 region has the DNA TGCAGCGTTGCGGACACTACGAATCAGCCCCAGCATTTT. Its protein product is CSVADTTNQPQHF.

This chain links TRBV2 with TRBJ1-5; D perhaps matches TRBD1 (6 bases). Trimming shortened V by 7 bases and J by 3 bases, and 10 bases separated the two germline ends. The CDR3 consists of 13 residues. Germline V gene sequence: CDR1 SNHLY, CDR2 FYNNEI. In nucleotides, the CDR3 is TGTGCCAGCAAGAGGGACAACAATCAGCCCCAGCATTTT. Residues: CASKRDNNQPQHF.

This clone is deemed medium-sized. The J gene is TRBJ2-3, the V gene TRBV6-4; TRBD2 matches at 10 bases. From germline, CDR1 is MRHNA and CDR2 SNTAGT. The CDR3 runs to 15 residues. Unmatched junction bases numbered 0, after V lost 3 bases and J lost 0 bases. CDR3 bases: TGTGCCAGCAGTGAACTAGCGGGAAGCACAGATACGCAGTATTTT. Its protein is CASSELAGSTDTQYF.

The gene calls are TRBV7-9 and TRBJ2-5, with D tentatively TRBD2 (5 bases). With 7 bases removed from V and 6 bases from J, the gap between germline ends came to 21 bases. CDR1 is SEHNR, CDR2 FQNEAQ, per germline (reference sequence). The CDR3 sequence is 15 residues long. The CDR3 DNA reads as TGTGCCAGCACCCGGGCTACGCGTCGGGAAAAGACCCAGTACTTC. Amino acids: CASTRATRREKTQYF.

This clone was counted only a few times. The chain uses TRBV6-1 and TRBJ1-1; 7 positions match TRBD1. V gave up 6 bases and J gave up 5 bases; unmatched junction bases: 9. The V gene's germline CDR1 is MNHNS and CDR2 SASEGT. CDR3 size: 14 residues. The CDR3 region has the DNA TGTGCCAGCAGGCCGGGACAGAAGAAAACTGAAGCTTTCTTT. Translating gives CASRPGQKKTEAFF.

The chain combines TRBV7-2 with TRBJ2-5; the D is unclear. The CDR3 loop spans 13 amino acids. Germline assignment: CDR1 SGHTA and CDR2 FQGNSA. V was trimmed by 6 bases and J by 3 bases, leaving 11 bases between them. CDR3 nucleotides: TGTGCCAGCAGTCCAACGGTTGAAGAGACCCAGTACTTC. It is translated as CASSPTVEETQYF.

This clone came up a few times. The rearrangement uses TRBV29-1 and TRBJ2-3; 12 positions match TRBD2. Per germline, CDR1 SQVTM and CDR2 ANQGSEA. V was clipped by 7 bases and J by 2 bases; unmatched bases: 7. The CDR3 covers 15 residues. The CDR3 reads CSATGLAGFTDTQYF. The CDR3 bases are TGCAGCGCCACAGGACTAGCGGGATTCACAGATACGCAGTATTTT.

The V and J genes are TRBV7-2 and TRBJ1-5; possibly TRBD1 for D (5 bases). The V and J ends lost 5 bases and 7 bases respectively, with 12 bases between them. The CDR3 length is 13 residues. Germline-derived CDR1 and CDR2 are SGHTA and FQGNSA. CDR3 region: CASSPERGQPQHF. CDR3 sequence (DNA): TGTGCCAGCAGCCCGGAGCGGGGCCAGCCCCAGCATTTT.

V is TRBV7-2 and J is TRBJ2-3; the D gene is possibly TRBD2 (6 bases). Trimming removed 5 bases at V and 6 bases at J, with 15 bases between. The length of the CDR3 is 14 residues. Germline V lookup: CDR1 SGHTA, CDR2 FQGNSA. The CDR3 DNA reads TGTGCCAGCAGCCCCGGGACTGCTGGCGATACGCAGTATTTT. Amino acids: CASSPGTAGDTQYF.

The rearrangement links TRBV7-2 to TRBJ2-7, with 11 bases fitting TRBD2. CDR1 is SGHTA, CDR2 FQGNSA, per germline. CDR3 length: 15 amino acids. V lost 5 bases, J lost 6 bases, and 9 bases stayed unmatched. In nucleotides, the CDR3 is TGTGCCAGCAGCACCAGGGGACTAGCGGAACGCGAGCAGTACTTC. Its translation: CASSTRGLAEREQYF.

The CDR3 nucleotides are TGTGCCAGCCATGACAGGGGAGACACTGAAGCTTTCTTT. This encodes CASHDRGDTEAFF. The chain links TRBV25-1 to TRBJ1-1; 8 bases are a match to TRBD1. The germline CDR1 and CDR2 sequences are MGHDK and SYGVNS. V shed 8 bases and J 3 bases; nucleotides not matched to a gene: 5. The CDR3 loop spans 13 amino acids.

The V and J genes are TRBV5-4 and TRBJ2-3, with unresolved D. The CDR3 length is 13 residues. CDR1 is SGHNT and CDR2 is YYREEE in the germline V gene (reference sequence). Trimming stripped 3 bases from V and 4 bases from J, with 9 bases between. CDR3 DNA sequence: TGTGCCAGCAGCTCAGATCAGGCAGATACGCAGTATTTT. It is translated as CASSSDQADTQYF.

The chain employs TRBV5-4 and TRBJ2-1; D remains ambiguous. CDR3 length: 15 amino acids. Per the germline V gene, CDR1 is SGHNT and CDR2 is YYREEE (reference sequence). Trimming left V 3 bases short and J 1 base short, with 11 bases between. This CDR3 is CASSSLSRSYNEQFF. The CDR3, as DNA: TGTGCCAGCAGCTCGCTCTCACGGTCCTACAATGAGCAGTTCTTC.

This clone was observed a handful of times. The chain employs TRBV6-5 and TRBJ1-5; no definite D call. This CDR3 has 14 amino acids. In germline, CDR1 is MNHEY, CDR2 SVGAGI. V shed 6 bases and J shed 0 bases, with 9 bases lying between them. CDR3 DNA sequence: TGTGCCAGCAGCCGCGCCTATAGCAATCAGCCCCAGCATTTT. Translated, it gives CASSRAYSNQPQHF.

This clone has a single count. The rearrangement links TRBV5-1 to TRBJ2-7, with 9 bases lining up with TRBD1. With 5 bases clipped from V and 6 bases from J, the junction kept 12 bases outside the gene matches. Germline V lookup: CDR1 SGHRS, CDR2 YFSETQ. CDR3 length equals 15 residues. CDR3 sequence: CASRPRDRAPPEQYF. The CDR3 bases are TGCGCCAGCAGGCCCCGGGACAGGGCTCCACCCGAGCAGTACTTC.

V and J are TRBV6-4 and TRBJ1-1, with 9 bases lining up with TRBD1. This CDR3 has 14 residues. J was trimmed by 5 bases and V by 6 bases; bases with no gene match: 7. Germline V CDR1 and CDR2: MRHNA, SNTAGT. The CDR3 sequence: CASSPYRGRTEAFF. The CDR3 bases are TGTGCCAGCAGCCCTTACAGGGGGCGGACTGAAGCTTTCTTT.

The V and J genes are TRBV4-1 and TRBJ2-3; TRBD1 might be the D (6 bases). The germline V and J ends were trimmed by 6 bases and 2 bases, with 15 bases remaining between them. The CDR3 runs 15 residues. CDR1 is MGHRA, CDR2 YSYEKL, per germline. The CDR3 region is CASRLAGASTDTQYF. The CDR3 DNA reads TGCGCCAGCAGGCTCGCAGGGGCCTCCACAGATACGCAGTATTTT.

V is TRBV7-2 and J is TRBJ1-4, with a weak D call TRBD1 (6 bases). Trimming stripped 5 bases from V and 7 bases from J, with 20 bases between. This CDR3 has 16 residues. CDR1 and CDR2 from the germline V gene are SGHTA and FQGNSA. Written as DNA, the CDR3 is TGTGCCAGCAGCCCCCGAGGTTCAGGGGTAGGTGAAAAACTGTTTTTT. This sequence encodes CASSPRGSGVGEKLFF. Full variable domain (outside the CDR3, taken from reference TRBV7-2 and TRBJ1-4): GAGVSQSPSNKVTEKGKDVELRCDPISGHTALYWYRQSLGQGLEFLIYFQGNSAPDKSGLPSDRFSAERTGGSVSTLTIQRTQQEDSAVYLCASSPRGSGVGEKLFFGSGTQLSVL.

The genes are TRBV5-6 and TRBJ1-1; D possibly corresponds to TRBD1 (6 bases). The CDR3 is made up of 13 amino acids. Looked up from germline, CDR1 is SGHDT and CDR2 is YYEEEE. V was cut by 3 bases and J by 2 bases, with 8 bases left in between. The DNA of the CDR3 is TGTGCCAGCAGCTGGGGGCGTAACACTGAAGCTTTCTTT. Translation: CASSWGRNTEAFF.

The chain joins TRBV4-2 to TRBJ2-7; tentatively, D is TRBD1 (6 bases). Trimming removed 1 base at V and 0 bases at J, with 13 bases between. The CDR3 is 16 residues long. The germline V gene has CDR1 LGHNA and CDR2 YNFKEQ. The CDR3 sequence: CASSQGGGGSSYEQYF. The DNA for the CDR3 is TGTGCCAGCAGCCAAGGGGGTGGGGGCAGCTCCTACGAGCAGTACTTC.